The 14 T cell receptor beta chains reported below all come from one sample, sequenced in a study of cytomegalovirus exposure and HLA in healthy donors. Sequencing was performed with immunoSEQ multiplex PCR; in TCRdb, only in-frame clones are kept and a portion is missing. Of under 200,000 clones listed, around 96% are singletons. Material for sequencing was PBMCs. The receptors were gathered from a woman under 30 in good health and CMV-seronegative.

V and J are TRBV6-5 and TRBJ1-2, with 8 bases identical to TRBD1. Germline V gene data show CDR1 as MNHEY and CDR2 as SVGAGI. This CDR3 has 15 amino acids. V lost 3 bases and J lost 5; bases outside the gene matches: 8. CDR3 bases: TGTGCCAGCAGTTATTCTCAGGGGGCCGGGTATGGCTACACCTTC. It yields the protein CASSYSQGAGYGYTF.

The V gene is TRBV2, the J gene TRBJ2-1; D perhaps matches TRBD1 (7 bases). CDR3 size: 15 residues. Deletions cut 6 bases from V and 3 bases from J, with 15 bases between. Per germline, CDR1 SNHLY and CDR2 FYNNEI. CDR3 coding DNA: TGTGCCAGCAGCTGGAGGGGGCAAGGCTACAATGAGCAGTTCTTC. Its translation: CASSWRGQGYNEQFF.

V gene TRBV15 combines with J gene TRBJ1-1; no definite D call. V was shortened by 0 bases and J by 6 bases, with 14 bases between the two germline ends. This CDR3 region has 15 residues. The germline CDR1 and CDR2 sequences are LNHNV and YYDKDF (reference sequence). This CDR3 is CATSRDIGLSAEAFF. CDR3 bases: TGTGCCACCAGCAGAGATATCGGGTTAAGTGCTGAAGCTTTCTTT.

The genes are TRBV19 and TRBJ2-1; D call uncertain. CDR1 is LNHDA and CDR2 is SQIVND in the germline V gene (reference sequence). This CDR3 region has 16 residues. Trimming took off 3 bases at V and 0 bases at J, with 12 bases between the two ends. CDR3 sequence reads: CASSIGSPRSYNEQFF. CDR3 nucleotide sequence: TGTGCCAGTAGTATTGGCAGTCCCCGCTCCTACAATGAGCAGTTCTTC.

This chain links TRBV18 with TRBJ1-1, with a tentative D call TRBD1 (6 bases). Germline CDR1 KGHSH, CDR2 LQKENI. V dropped 3 bases and J dropped 2 bases, with 13 bases sitting between them. The CDR3 totals 15 residues. CDR3 region: CASSPLTGTNTEAFF. DNA for the CDR3: TGTGCCAGCTCACCCTTGACAGGAACTAACACTGAAGCTTTCTTT. Filled out from reference TRBV18 and TRBJ1-1, the complete variable domain reads NAGVMQNPRHLVRRRGQEARLRCSPMKGHSHVYWYRQLPEEGLKFMVYLQKENIIDESGMPKERFSAEFPKEGPSILRIQQVVRGDSAAYFCASSPLTGTNTEAFFGQGTRLTVV.

The CDR3 spells CATSTGTLNYGYTF. CDR3 nucleotides: TGTGCCACCAGCACCGGGACACTTAACTATGGCTACACCTTC. The chain is built from TRBV15 and TRBJ1-2; possibly TRBD1 for D (6 bases). Germline CDR1 is LNHNV and CDR2 is YYDKDF (reference sequence). This CDR3 region has 14 residues. Trimming cost V 4 bases and J 1 base, with 10 bases left between them.

CDR3 sequence reads: CASHGTSPTDTQYF. For the CDR3, the DNA is TGTGCTAGCCACGGGACTAGCCCCACAGATACGCAGTATTTT. The V and J genes are TRBV7-7 and TRBJ2-3; 9 nucleotides line up with TRBD2. The CDR3 length is 14 residues. The germline V gene has CDR1 SSHAT and CDR2 FNYEAQ (reference sequence).

V usage is TRBV19 and J usage is TRBJ1-1; the D gene is possibly TRBD1 (6 bases). CDR3 size: 15 residues. Trimming took 5 bases from V and 1 from J, leaving 14 bases between them. Germline lookup yields CDR1 LNHDA and CDR2 SQIVND (reference sequence). The CDR3 region has the DNA TGTGCCAGTAGTTTTGGGAGAGGGGGGAACACTGAAGCTTTCTTT. The encoded protein is CASSFGRGGNTEAFF.

The chain has TRBV5-4 and TRBJ1-1, with unresolved D. V was shortened by 1 base and J by 9 bases, with 13 bases between the two germline ends. The germline V gene has CDR1 SGHNT and CDR2 YYREEE (reference sequence). The CDR3 runs to 13 residues. CDR3 nucleotide sequence: TGTGCCAGCAGCTTGACCGCTGGCAGTAAAGCTTTCTTT. Its translation is CASSLTAGSKAFF.

This chain connects TRBV7-2 to TRBJ2-7; D unresolved. Trimming left V 1 base short and J 1 base short, with 8 bases between. Per germline, CDR1 SGHTA and CDR2 FQGNSA. This CDR3 spans 14 amino acids. CDR3 DNA sequence: TGTGCCAGCAGCTTAGTTCCAGGTTCCTACGAGCAGTACTTC. Encoded protein: CASSLVPGSYEQYF.

This rearrangement joins TRBV27 to TRBJ1-1; 12 bases are shared with TRBD1. CDR3 length: 16 residues. CDR1 is MNHEY and CDR2 is SMNVEV in the germline V gene (reference sequence). With 2 bases clipped from V and 7 bases from J, the junction kept 8 bases outside the gene matches. CDR3 bases: TGTGCCAGCAGTTTACTCGGGACAGGGGGCCTTGGTGAAGCTTTCTTT. Protein product: CASSLLGTGGLGEAFF.

The gene calls are TRBV2 and TRBJ1-5; D not resolved. The CDR3 length is 15 residues. Trimming left V 5 bases short and J 3 bases short, with 14 bases between. Germline-derived CDR1 and CDR2 are SNHLY and FYNNEI. The chain's CDR3 is CASSLQSTNNQPQHF. CDR3 sequence (DNA): TGTGCCAGCAGTCTACAGAGTACCAACAATCAGCCCCAGCATTTT.

The chain joins TRBV19 to TRBJ1-1, with D hard to call. The germline V and J ends were trimmed by 0 bases and 5 bases, with 7 bases remaining between them. The CDR3 covers 13 residues. The V gene's germline CDR1 is LNHDA and CDR2 SQIVND (reference sequence). CDR3 protein: CASSIDGRTEAFF. Here the CDR3 DNA reads TGTGCCAGTAGTATAGACGGTCGGACTGAAGCTTTCTTT.

The gene calls are TRBV7-9 and TRBJ2-1; 7 bases are a match to TRBD1. CDR3 length equals 14 residues. CDR1 SEHNR and CDR2 FQNEAQ come from the germline V gene (reference sequence). V lost 1 base to trimming and J lost 6 bases; unmatched junction nucleotides: 3. CDR3 amino acids: CASSLDGTVNEQFF. CDR3 sequence (DNA): TGTGCCAGCAGCTTAGACGGGACAGTCAATGAGCAGTTCTTC.